The entry that follows covers one T cell receptor beta chain sequence. The CDR3 length is 15 residues. Germline V gene lookup returns CDR1 LGHNA and CDR2 YNFKEQ. V was clipped by 0 bases and J by 7 bases, with 12 bases between them. The sample comes from a study of cytomegalovirus exposure and HLA in healthy donors. Study-wide context: Roughly 80 million unique TCRs from HLA-typed donors made up an early data release.

The primer mix had 60 Vbeta and 13 Jbeta primers. Generated by immunoSEQ multiplex PCR, the TCRdb table keeps only in-frame clones and is missing some. The sample lists roughly 220,000 clones, roughly 80% occurring once. The chain combines TRBV4-2 with TRBJ1-4; unclear D gene. Sequencing was carried out using PBMCs. The sequence was obtained from a man aged 30 to 45 in good health and CMV-seronegative. The CDR3 region has the DNA TGTGCCAGCAGCCAAGATCCGGAGGCGGGTGAAAAACTGTTTTTT. It encodes CASSQDPEAGEKLFF.